The 5 T cell receptor beta chains given below trace back to one sample, sequenced in a study of CD8 T cells in ankylosing spondylitis. Overall study results and limits: For ankylosing spondylitis blood, a TCR beta motif of seven to nine highly homologous variants appeared characteristic.

TCRdb re-called the 5' RACE reads with MiXCR, one entry per CDR3 protein. The table records some 240,000 distinct CDR3 sequences, roughly 6.6% of them present only once. These receptors have no known antigen. Sequenced input: blood, either unsorted or a sorted T cell fraction (not recorded which). The receptors derive from a male donor with ankylosing spondylitis.

This clonotype was counted at least ten times. The rearrangement joins TRBV12-3 or TRBV12-4 to TRBJ1-2, with D possibly TRBD1 on 5 matching bases. The ends were cut back, 5 bases at V and 1 base at J, with 20 bases in the middle. CDR3 length: 17 amino acids. The CDR3, as DNA: TGTGCCAGCAGTCTAAAGGCTCGACAGACGATTAACTATGGCTACACCTTC. This encodes CASSLKARQTINYGYTF.

This clonotype occurred many times. V gene TRBV4-2 combines with J gene TRBJ2-5; 8 nucleotides align to TRBD2. The ends lost 1 base at V and 5 bases at J; junction bases unmatched: 9. The CDR3 is made up of 16 amino acids. Germline V gene sequence: CDR1 LGHNA, CDR2 YNFKEQ. The CDR3 sequence: CASSQGSGGREETQYF. Here the CDR3 DNA reads TGTGCCAGCAGCCAAGGAAGCGGGGGTAGGGAGGAGACCCAGTACTTC.

This clonotype was seen ten or more times. The V and J genes are TRBV20-1 and TRBJ2-7, with TRBD1 as a possible D gene (6 bases). Germline loops: CDR1 DFQATT, CDR2 SNEGSKA (reference sequence). The CDR3 has 16 residues. V was clipped by 0 bases and J by 3 bases, with 18 bases between them. For the CDR3, the DNA is TGCAGTGCTAGAGATCCAAAACTGGACAGCTTCTACGAGCAGTACTTC. Amino acids: CSARDPKLDSFYEQYF.

There are many counts of this clonotype. This chain uses TRBV27 with TRBJ2-2; 7 positions match TRBD1. This CDR3 comprises 15 residues. Germline V gene sequence: CDR1 MNHEY, CDR2 SMNVEV (reference sequence). V was clipped by 4 bases and J by 6 bases; unmatched bases: 8. The CDR3 DNA is TGTGCCAGCAGTTCTAGACAGGGTTGGGCCGGGGAGCTGTTTTTT. It encodes CASSSRQGWAGELFF.

This rearrangement joins TRBV11-3 to TRBJ2-7; perhaps TRBD2 as D (6 bases). This CDR3 is 14 amino acids long. V was clipped by 2 bases and J by 2 bases, with 10 bases between them. Per the germline V gene, CDR1 is SGHNT and CDR2 is YENEEA. CDR3 sequence reads: CASSLRDSAYEQYF. In nucleotides, the CDR3 is TGTGCCAGCAGCTTAAGGGACTCCGCCTACGAGCAGTACTTC.